This T cell receptor (beta chain) was found in a study of T cell responses to AZD1222 COVID-19 vaccine. Trimming removed 2 bases from V and 2 bases from J; junction bases left unmatched: 6. The CDR3 extends over 16 amino acids. Germline-derived CDR1 and CDR2 are SGHTA and FQGNSA. Comments on this clone: As yet, its antigen is unknown.

Study-level points and caveats: Without day 14 samples, only post-peak T cell repertoires were studied. Among the donors, most were white British and more were female, and clonal diversity was possibly underestimated.

This table comes from immunoSEQ multiplex PCR, and its TCRdb copy is limited to in-frame clones, with some not included. This table holds 90,000 to 130,000 clones, approximately 86% found once. This TCR came from an adult in good health. Sequences were derived from peripheral blood, sampled on day 0 of AZD1222 vaccination. The V call is TRBV7-2, the J call TRBJ2-3, with TRBD2 matching over 8 bases. DNA for the CDR3: TGTGCCAGCAGCTTATTGGGCGGGGGGTCCACAGATACGCAGTATTTT. Translating it yields CASSLLGGGSTDTQYF.